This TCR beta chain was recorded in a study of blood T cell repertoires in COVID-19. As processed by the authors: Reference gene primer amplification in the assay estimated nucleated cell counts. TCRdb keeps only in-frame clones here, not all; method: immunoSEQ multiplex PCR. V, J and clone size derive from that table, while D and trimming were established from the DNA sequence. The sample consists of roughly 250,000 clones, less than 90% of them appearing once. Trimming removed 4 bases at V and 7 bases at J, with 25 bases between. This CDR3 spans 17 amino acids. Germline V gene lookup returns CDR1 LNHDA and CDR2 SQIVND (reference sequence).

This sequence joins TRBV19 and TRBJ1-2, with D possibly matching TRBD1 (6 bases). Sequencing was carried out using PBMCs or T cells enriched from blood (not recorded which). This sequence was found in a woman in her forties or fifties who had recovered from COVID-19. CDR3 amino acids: CASSTHRTAGRASGYTF. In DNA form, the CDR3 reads TGTGCCAGTAGTACACACCGGACAGCCGGGAGGGCTTCTGGCTACACCTTC.